These 14 T cell receptor beta chains came from one sample sequenced in a study of shared clonotypes between healthy human individuals. Repertoires were generated with immunoSEQ multiplex PCR, while TCRdb's copy carries only in-frame clones and drops some. The sample has some 2.4 million clones, 93% seen once; the top ten hold roughly 0.39%. The sequenced sample was naive CD4+ T cells from PBMCs. Stated subset: CD45RA+ positively selected. These TCRs come from a man in his late teens or twenties in good health. Some clones in this sample may be carry-over from other donors' samples.

The J gene is TRBJ2-1, the V gene TRBV11-2; D unresolved. Trimming cost V 1 base and J 8 bases, with 9 bases left between them. CDR3 length equals 13 residues. From germline, CDR1 is SGHAT and CDR2 FQNNGV. CDR3 residues: CASSLGVTYEQFF. The CDR3 bases are TGTGCCAGCAGCTTAGGGGTTACCTATGAGCAGTTCTTC.

In this sample, this clone turned up once. This sequence joins TRBV7-2 and TRBJ2-1; the D is unclear. The CDR3 is made up of 14 amino acids. Trimming cost V 2 bases and J 1 base, with 6 bases left between them. Per germline, CDR1 SGHTA and CDR2 FQGNSA. The CDR3 loop is CASSLPESYNEQFF. The CDR3 region has the DNA TGTGCCAGCAGCTTACCCGAATCCTACAATGAGCAGTTCTTC. The variable domain in full, completed from reference TRBV7-2 and TRBJ2-1, reads GAGVSQSPSNKVTEKGKDVELRCDPISGHTALYWYRQSLGQGLEFLIYFQGNSAPDKSGLPSDRFSAERTGGSVSTLTIQRTQQEDSAVYLCASSLPESYNEQFFGPGTRLTVL.

The chain carries TRBV28 and TRBJ2-4, with a possible D match to TRBD2 (6 bases). The CDR3 length is 14 residues. CDR1 and CDR2 from the germline V gene are MDHEN and SYDVKM. Trimming stripped 8 bases from V and 8 bases from J, with 19 bases between. As DNA, the CDR3 is TGTGCCAGCCAACCGGTGGGGACTGAGTACATTCAGTACTTC. It translates to CASQPVGTEYIQYF.

The CDR3 sequence is CASSLETLNEQFF. In DNA, the CDR3 is TGTGCCAGCAGCTTAGAGACCCTCAATGAGCAGTTCTTC. This chain joins TRBV11-2 and TRBJ2-1; D not resolved. This CDR3 is 13 amino acids long. Per germline, CDR1 SGHAT and CDR2 FQNNGV. V was shortened by 0 bases and J by 6 bases, with 6 bases between the two germline ends.

This chain joins TRBV5-1 and TRBJ1-2; D unclear. Trimming removed 6 bases from V and 4 bases from J, with 16 bases in between. This CDR3 has 14 residues. CDR1 and CDR2 from the germline V gene are SGHRS and YFSETQ. The DNA for the CDR3 is TGCGCCAGCACCGACCGGCCGGGATCCTATGGCTACACCTTC. Protein product: CASTDRPGSYGYTF.

This chain joins TRBV5-5 and TRBJ1-1; D gene uncertain. V was shortened by 3 bases and J by 4 bases, with 13 bases between the two germline ends. The CDR3 contains 14 residues. Germline CDR1 reads SGHKS; CDR2 reads YYEKEE (reference sequence). CDR3: CASSSDPWTTEAFF. In DNA form, the CDR3 reads TGTGCCAGCAGCTCGGATCCTTGGACCACTGAAGCTTTCTTT.

This chain uses TRBV5-1 with TRBJ2-7, with TRBD1 matching 10 bases. The CDR3 extends over 17 amino acids. Germline CDR1 reads SGHRS; CDR2 reads YFSETQ. Trimming at V came to 3 bases and at J to 1 base, leaving 10 bases not matched to a gene. This CDR3 is CASSSDLRQGASYEQYF. The CDR3 coding sequence is TGCGCCAGCAGCTCCGACCTTAGACAGGGGGCATCCTACGAGCAGTACTTC.

The chain combines TRBV15 with TRBJ2-5, with 7 bases aligning to TRBD2. The CDR3 runs to 14 residues. The junction had 3 bases not matched to a gene; V was cut back by 1 base and J by 4 bases. CDR1 is LNHNV and CDR2 is YYDKDF in the germline V gene (reference sequence). CDR3 sequence reads: CATSRVGGGETQYF. CDR3 in DNA: TGTGCCACCAGCAGAGTCGGCGGGGGAGAGACCCAGTACTTC. The full variable domain, with the rest looked up from reference TRBV15 and TRBJ2-5, is DAMVIQNPRYQVTQFGKPVTLSCSQTLNHNVMYWYQQKSSQAPKLLFHYYDKDFNNEADTPDNFQSRRPNTSFCFLDIRSPGLGDTAMYLCATSRVGGGETQYFGPGTRLLVL.

V usage is TRBV15 and J usage is TRBJ2-7, with D unclear. Per the germline V gene, CDR1 is LNHNV and CDR2 is YYDKDF (reference sequence). The CDR3 sequence is 13 residues long. V was cut by 0 bases and J by 7 bases, with 10 bases left in between. The CDR3 loop is CATSRDPVREQYF. The CDR3 DNA reads as TGTGCCACCAGCAGAGATCCGGTCAGAGAGCAGTACTTC.

In its sample, this clone was seen once. V is TRBV7-6 and J is TRBJ1-5; 11 bases line up with TRBD1. The CDR3 runs to 15 residues. Germline CDR1 and CDR2: SGHVS and FNYEAQ. V dropped 1 base and J dropped 5; count of bases not matched to a gene: 1. CDR3 amino acids: CASSLGTGGDQPQHF. The CDR3 nucleotides are TGTGCCAGCAGCTTAGGGACAGGGGGCGATCAGCCCCAGCATTTT.

This clone appeared a single time. The chain employs TRBV2 and TRBJ1-4; no reliable D call. V gave up 4 bases and J gave up 0 bases, with 6 bases separating them. In germline, CDR1 is SNHLY, CDR2 FYNNEI. The CDR3 has 14 residues. The CDR3 DNA is TGTGCCAGCAGTGGGGTAGCAACTAATGAAAAACTGTTTTTT. It translates to CASSGVATNEKLFF.

This chain uses TRBV2 with TRBJ2-7; TRBD1 is a possible D gene (5 bases). The ends were cut back, 7 bases at V and 3 bases at J, with 10 bases in the middle. Germline V gene data show CDR1 as SNHLY and CDR2 as FYNNEI. The CDR3 is made up of 12 amino acids. Here the CDR3 DNA reads TGTGCCAGCAACAGGCCGGACTACGAGCAGTACTTC. Translated, it gives CASNRPDYEQYF.

V gene TRBV7-9 combines with J gene TRBJ2-3, with D perhaps matching TRBD2 (6 bases). This CDR3 is built from 16 residues. CDR1 SEHNR and CDR2 FQNEAQ come from the germline V gene (reference sequence). V dropped 5 bases and J dropped 0 bases, with 15 bases sitting between them. The CDR3 here is CASSTSTSRSTDTQYF. CDR3 DNA: TGTGCCAGCAGCACTTCGACTAGTAGGAGCACAGATACGCAGTATTTT.

This chain joins TRBV28 and TRBJ1-1; TRBD1 matches 7 bases. Per the germline V gene, CDR1 is MDHEN and CDR2 is SYDVKM. V was clipped by 6 bases and J by 0 bases; unmatched bases: 10. The CDR3 has 16 amino acids. The CDR3 sequence is CASSPDRTPMNTEAFF. The CDR3 DNA reads TGTGCCAGCAGCCCGGACAGGACCCCCATGAACACTGAAGCTTTCTTT.